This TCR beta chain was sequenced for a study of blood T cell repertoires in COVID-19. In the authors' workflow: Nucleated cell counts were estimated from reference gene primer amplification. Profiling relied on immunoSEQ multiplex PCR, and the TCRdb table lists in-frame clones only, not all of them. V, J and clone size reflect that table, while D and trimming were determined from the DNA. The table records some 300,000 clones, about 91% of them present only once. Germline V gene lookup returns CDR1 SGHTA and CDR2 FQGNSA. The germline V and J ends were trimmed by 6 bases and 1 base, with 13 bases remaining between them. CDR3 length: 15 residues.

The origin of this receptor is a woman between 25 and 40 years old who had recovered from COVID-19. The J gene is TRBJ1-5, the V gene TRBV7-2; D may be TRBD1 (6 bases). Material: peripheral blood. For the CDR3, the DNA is TGTGCCAGCAGTCCAATAACAGGGAGCAATCAGCCCCAGCATTTT. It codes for CASSPITGSNQPQHF.